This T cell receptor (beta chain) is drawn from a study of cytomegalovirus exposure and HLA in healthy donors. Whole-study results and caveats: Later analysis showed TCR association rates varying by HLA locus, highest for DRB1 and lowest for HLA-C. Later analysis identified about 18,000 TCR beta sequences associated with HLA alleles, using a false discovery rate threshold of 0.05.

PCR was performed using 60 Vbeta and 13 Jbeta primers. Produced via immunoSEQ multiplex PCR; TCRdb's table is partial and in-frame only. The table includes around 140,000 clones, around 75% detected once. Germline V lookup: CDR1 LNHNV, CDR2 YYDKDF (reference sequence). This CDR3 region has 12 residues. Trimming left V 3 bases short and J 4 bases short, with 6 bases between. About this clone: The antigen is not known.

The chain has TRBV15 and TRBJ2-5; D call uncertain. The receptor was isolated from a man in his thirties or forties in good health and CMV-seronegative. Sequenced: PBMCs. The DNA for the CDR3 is TGTGCCACCAGCAGTTATCGAGAGACCCAGTACTTC. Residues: CATSSYRETQYF.